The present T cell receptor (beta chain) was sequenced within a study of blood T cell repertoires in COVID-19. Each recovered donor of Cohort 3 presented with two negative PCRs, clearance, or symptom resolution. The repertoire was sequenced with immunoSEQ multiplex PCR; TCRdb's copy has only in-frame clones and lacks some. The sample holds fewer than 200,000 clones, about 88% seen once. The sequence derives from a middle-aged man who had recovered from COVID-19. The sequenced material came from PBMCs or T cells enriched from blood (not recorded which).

CDR3 DNA sequence: TGTGCCAGCAGCAAACAGGGCGGGCAAGAGACCCAGTACTTC. Encoded protein: CASSKQGGQETQYF. The chain couples TRBV2 to TRBJ2-5, with TRBD1 as a possible D gene (6 bases). CDR3 length: 14 residues. CDR1 is SNHLY and CDR2 is FYNNEI in the germline V gene. V lost 6 bases and J lost 2, with 13 bases in between. The full variable domain, rest sourced from reference TRBV2 and TRBJ2-5, is EPEVTQTPSHQVTQMGQEVILRCVPISNHLYFYWYRQILGQKVEFLVSFYNNEISEKSEIFDDQFSVERPDGSNFTLKIRSTKLEDSAMYFCASSKQGGQETQYFGPGTRLLVL.